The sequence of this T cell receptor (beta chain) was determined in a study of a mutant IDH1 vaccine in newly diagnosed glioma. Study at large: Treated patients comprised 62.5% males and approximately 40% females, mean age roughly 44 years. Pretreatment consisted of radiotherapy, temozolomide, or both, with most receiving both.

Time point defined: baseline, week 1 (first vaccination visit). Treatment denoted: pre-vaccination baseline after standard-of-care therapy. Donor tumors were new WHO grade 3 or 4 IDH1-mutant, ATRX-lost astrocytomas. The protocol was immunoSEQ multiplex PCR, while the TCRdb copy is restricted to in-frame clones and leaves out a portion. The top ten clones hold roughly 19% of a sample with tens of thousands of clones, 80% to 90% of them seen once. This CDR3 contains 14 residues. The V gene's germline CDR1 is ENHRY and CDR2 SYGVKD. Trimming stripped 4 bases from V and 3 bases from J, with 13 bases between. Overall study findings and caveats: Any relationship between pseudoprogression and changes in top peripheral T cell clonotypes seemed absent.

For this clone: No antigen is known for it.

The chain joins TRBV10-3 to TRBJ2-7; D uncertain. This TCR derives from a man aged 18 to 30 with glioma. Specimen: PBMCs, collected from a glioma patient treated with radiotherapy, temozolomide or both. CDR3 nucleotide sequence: TGTGCCATCAGTGGCCAACATCGGAGCTACGAGCAGTACTTC. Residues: CAISGQHRSYEQYF.